The 16 T cell receptor beta chains listed next were all sequenced from one sample in a study of Graves' ophthalmopathy and Graves' hyperthyroidism. For repertoire sequencing, the TCR beta CDR3 regions were amplified from RNA transcripts. The first-round RT-PCR employed HTBI primers together with the Qiagen OneStep RT-PCR kit. A multiplex PCR was then performed as the second round. TCRdb re-called the multiplex PCR reads through MiXCR, storing one row per CDR3 protein. The sample holds 400,000 or so distinct CDR3 sequences; approximately 17% are singletons and the top ten take 2% to 2.5%. Sequencing was carried out using peripheral blood. The receptors were sampled from an adult woman with stable Graves' hyperthyroidism.

This clonotype showed up many times. The rearrangement uses TRBV9 and TRBJ2-7, with TRBD2 matching over 11 bases. The J segment lost 6 bases and the V segment lost 0 bases, leaving 8 bases of the junction unmatched. The CDR3 has 16 amino acids. Germline-derived CDR1 and CDR2 are SGDLS and YYNGEE. The CDR3 DNA reads as TGTGCCAGCAGCGTAGAAGTACTAGCGGGAGAGGGCGAGCAGTACTTC. It encodes CASSVEVLAGEGEQYF. The whole variable domain, filled in from reference TRBV9 and TRBJ2-7, reads DSGVTQTPKHLITATGQRVTLRCSPRSGDLSVYWYQQSLDQGLQFLIQYYNGEERAKGNILERFSAQQFPDLHSELNLSSLELGDSALYFCASSVEVLAGEGEQYFGPGTRLTVT.

In this sample, this clonotype turned up many times. The chain joins TRBV4-1 to TRBJ2-7; the D is unclear. The CDR3 totals 16 residues. V lost 2 bases to trimming and J lost 0 bases, with 14 bases between them. Germline V gene data show CDR1 as MGHRA and CDR2 as YSYEKL. This CDR3 is CASSQHSHDLSYEQYF. DNA of the CDR3: TGCGCCAGCAGCCAACACTCACACGACCTCTCCTACGAGCAGTACTTC.

This clonotype came up many times. The gene calls are TRBV6-2 or TRBV6-3 and TRBJ2-7, with a tentative D call TRBD2 (5 bases). Germline CDR1 MNHEY, CDR2 SVGEGT. Trimming cost V 0 bases and J 3 bases, with 6 bases left between them. The CDR3 contains 13 residues. The chain's CDR3 is CASSYSDYYEQYF. CDR3 sequence (DNA): TGTGCCAGCAGTTACTCCGACTACTACGAGCAGTACTTC.

This clonotype was counted many times. V and J are TRBV6-5 and TRBJ1-2; D gene ambiguous. Germline V gives CDR1 MNHEY, CDR2 SVGAGI. V gave up 5 bases and J gave up 7 bases, with 17 bases separating them. The CDR3 covers 14 residues. CDR3 loop: CASSPRGWGFGYTF. The DNA for the CDR3 is TGTGCCAGCAGTCCGCGCGGGTGGGGTTTTGGCTACACCTTC.

This clonotype occurred a few times. The chain employs TRBV11-1 and TRBJ1-1; D is possibly TRBD1 (5 bases). The CDR3 extends over 19 amino acids. Trimming removed 1 base from V and 4 bases from J, with 25 bases in between. CDR1 and CDR2 (germline): SGHAT, FQDESV (reference sequence). The CDR3 nucleotides are TGTGCCAGCAGCTTAGAAGTCGGGGCCGCCAGGGTCTTTAGCACTGAAGCTTTCTTT. Its translation: CASSLEVGAARVFSTEAFF. The variable domain in full, with the rest retrieved from reference TRBV11-1 and TRBJ1-1, is EAEVAQSPRYKITEKSQAVAFWCDPISGHATLYWYRQILGQGPELLVQFQDESVVDDSQLPKDRFSAERLKGVDSTLKIQPAELGDSAMYLCASSLEVGAARVFSTEAFFGQGTRLTVV.

At least ten counts were recorded for this clonotype. J is TRBJ1-2 and V is TRBV6-1; 8 bases map to TRBD1. Germline V gene sequence: CDR1 MNHNS, CDR2 SASEGT. The V gene end was trimmed by 6 bases and the J gene end by 8 bases; junction bases not matched to a gene: 5. CDR3 length equals 12 residues. CDR3 bases: TGTGCCAGCAGCGAGACAGGGGAAGGCTACACCTTC. Its protein is CASSETGEGYTF.

There are many counts of this clonotype. V is TRBV28 and J is TRBJ1-2; D not certain. This CDR3 spans 15 amino acids. V lost 6 bases, J lost 2 bases, and 16 bases lay in between. Germline CDR1 MDHEN, CDR2 SYDVKM. CDR3 in DNA: TGTGCCAGCAGCTCGGCAAGGGTTGGGAACTATGGCTACACCTTC. Residues: CASSSARVGNYGYTF.

This clonotype was seen ten or more times. The chain recombines TRBV12-3 or TRBV12-4 with TRBJ1-1; D ambiguous. The length of the CDR3 is 14 residues. V was trimmed by 6 bases and J by 3 bases, leaving 14 bases between them. For the CDR3, the DNA is TGTGCCAGCAGCCGGAGGAGGGTGGACACTGAAGCTTTCTTT. Its translation is CASSRRRVDTEAFF.

There are many counts of this clonotype. V and J are TRBV2 and TRBJ1-5; D possibly corresponds to TRBD1 (6 bases). V was shortened by 6 bases and J by 2 bases, with 14 bases between the two germline ends. This CDR3 region has 15 residues. The germline gives CDR1 SNHLY, CDR2 FYNNEI. The CDR3 region has the DNA TGTGCCAGCAGCTCCTCAGGGGTTCGCAATCAGCCCCAGCATTTT. Translation: CASSSSGVRNQPQHF.

The chain links TRBV20-1 to TRBJ2-2, with D possibly matching TRBD1 (6 bases). V was trimmed by 6 bases and J by 7 bases, leaving 21 bases between them. CDR1 and CDR2 (germline): DFQATT, SNEGSKA (reference sequence). The CDR3 has 15 amino acids. The CDR3 region is CSAKGPPGDHGELFF. In DNA form, the CDR3 reads TGCAGTGCCAAAGGACCTCCAGGGGATCACGGGGAGCTGTTTTTT.

This clonotype was found a few times. The rearrangement links TRBV18 to TRBJ1-6, with D uncertain. The CDR3 loop spans 15 amino acids. The germline V and J ends were trimmed by 3 bases and 4 bases, with 10 bases remaining between them. CDR1 and CDR2 (germline): KGHSH, LQKENI. CDR3: CASSPENSYNSPLHF. CDR3 in DNA: TGTGCCAGCTCACCGGAAAACAGTTATAATTCACCCCTCCACTTT.

This clonotype was counted at least ten times. The genes are TRBV12-5 and TRBJ2-6, with 9 bases that match TRBD1. The V and J ends lost 2 bases and 2 bases, in that order; junction bases with no gene match: 4. Germline V gives CDR1 LGHNT, CDR2 FRNRAP. The CDR3 spans 17 residues. CDR3 sequence (DNA): TGTGCTAGTGGTTTGTTACAGGGGGCGCCTGGGGCCAACGTCCTGACTTTC. It codes for CASGLLQGAPGANVLTF.

This clonotype was seen at least ten times. The genes are TRBV2 and TRBJ1-2; possible D gene TRBD1, 5 bases. Germline V gene data show CDR1 as SNHLY and CDR2 as FYNNEI. The CDR3 runs to 14 residues. V lost 1 base, J lost 2 bases, and 8 bases lay in between. DNA for the CDR3: TGTGCCAGCAGTGAAGAGACAGCAAACTATGGCTACACCTTC. Protein sequence: CASSEETANYGYTF. Full variable domain (missing parts from reference TRBV2 and TRBJ1-2): EPEVTQTPSHQVTQMGQEVILRCVPISNHLYFYWYRQILGQKVEFLVSFYNNEISEKSEIFDDQFSVERPDGSNFTLKIRSTKLEDSAMYFCASSEETANYGYTFGSGTRLTVV.

The genes are TRBV14 and TRBJ2-6; no definite D call. Germline CDR1 reads SGHDN; CDR2 reads FVKESK. The V end lost 6 bases, the J end lost 0 bases, and 18 bases lay between the germline ends. The CDR3 is 18 residues long. For the CDR3, the DNA is TGTGCCAGCAGTCAATTTTCAGGCGCTATCTCTGGGGCCAACGTCCTGACTTTC. Protein: CASSQFSGAISGANVLTF. The full variable domain, completed using reference TRBV14 and TRBJ2-6, is EAGVTQFPSHSVIEKGQTVTLRCDPISGHDNLYWYRRVMGKEIKFLLHFVKESKQDESGMPNNRFLAERTGGTYSTLKVQPAELEDSGVYFCASSQFSGAISGANVLTFGAGSRLTVL.

This sequence joins TRBV5-1 and TRBJ2-7, with TRBD1 matching 7 bases. Germline CDR1 is SGHRS and CDR2 is YFSETQ. V lost 4 bases, J lost 4 bases, and 8 bases stayed unmatched. CDR3 size: 14 residues. CDR3 bases: TGCGCCAGCAGCCCGGGACAGACGGGTTACGAGCAGTACTTC. Translating gives CASSPGQTGYEQYF.

CDR3 amino acids: CATGHRRDTEAFF. Here the CDR3 DNA reads TGTGCCACCGGGCACCGAAGAGACACTGAAGCTTTCTTT. The chain employs TRBV6-1 and TRBJ1-1; D is unresolved. Germline lookup yields CDR1 MNHNS and CDR2 SASEGT. Trimming left V 10 bases short and J 3 bases short, with 15 bases between. CDR3 length: 13 residues.